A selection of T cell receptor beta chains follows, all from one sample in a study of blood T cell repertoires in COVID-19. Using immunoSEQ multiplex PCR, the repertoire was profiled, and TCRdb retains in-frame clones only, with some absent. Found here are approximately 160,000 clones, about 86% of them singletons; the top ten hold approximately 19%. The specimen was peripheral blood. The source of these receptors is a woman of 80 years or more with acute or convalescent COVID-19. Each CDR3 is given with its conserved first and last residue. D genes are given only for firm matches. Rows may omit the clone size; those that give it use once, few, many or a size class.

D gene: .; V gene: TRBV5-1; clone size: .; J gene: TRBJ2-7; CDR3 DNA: TGCGCCAGCAGCCCCAACTCCTACGAGCAGTACTTC; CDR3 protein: CASSPNSYEQYF
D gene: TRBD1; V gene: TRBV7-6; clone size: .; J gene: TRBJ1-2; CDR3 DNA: TGTGCCAGCAGCACCGGACAGGCCTCTTATGGCTACACCTTC; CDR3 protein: CASSTGQASYGYTF
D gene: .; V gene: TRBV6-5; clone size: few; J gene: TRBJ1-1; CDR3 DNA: TGTGCCAGCAGTTCCCCGACAGTTCAAGAAGCTTTCTTT; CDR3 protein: CASSSPTVQEAFF
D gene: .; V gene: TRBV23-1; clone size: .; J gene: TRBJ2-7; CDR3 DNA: TGCGCCAGCAGTCAATCTCGTTTCTGTTCGGGCGAGCAGTACTTC; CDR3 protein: CASSQSRFCSGEQYF
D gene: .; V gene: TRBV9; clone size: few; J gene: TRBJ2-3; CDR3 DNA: TGTGCCAGCAGCGTAGCCGGGATCACAGATACGCAGTATTTT; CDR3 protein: CASSVAGITDTQYF
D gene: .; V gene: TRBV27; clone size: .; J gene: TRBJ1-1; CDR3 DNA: TGTGCCAGCAGTTTACAAGGGGGTACGGTGAACACTGAAGCTTTCTTT; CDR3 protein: CASSLQGGTVNTEAFF
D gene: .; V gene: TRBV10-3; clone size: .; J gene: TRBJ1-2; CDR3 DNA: TGTGCCATCAGTGAAACAGGGAACTATGGCTACACCTTC; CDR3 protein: CAISETGNYGYTF
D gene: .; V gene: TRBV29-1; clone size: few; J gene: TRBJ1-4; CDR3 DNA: TGCAGCGTTGATGGGGGGATGGAAAAACTGTTTTTT; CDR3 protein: CSVDGGMEKLFF
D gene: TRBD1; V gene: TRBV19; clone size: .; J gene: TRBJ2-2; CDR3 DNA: TGTGCCAGTAGGGGACAGGGGGTCACCGGGGAGCTGTTTTTT; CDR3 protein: CASRGQGVTGELFF
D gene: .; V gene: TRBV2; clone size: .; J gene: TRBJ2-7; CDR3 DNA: TGTGCCCACATGAGCGGGCGGAGAGGCTCCTACGAGCAGTACTTC; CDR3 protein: CAHMSGRRGSYEQYF
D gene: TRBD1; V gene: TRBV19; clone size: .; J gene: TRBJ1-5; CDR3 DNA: TGTGCCAGTAGCGAAGGGACAGGGAAGGGCCAGCCCCAGCATTTT; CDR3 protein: CASSEGTGKGQPQHF
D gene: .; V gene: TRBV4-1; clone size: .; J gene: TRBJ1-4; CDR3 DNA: TGCGCCAGCAGCCAAGATCCCCGTACTAATGAAAAACTGTTTTTT; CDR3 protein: CASSQDPRTNEKLFF
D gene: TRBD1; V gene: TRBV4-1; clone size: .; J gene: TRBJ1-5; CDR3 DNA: TGCGCCAGCAGCCAAGAAGGGACAGGGATCAATCAGCCCCAGCATTTT; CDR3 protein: CASSQEGTGINQPQHF
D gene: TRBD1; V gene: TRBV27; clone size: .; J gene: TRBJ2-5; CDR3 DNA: TGTGCCAGCAGTCCCGGACAGGGGGCCCTCGAGACCCAGTACTTC; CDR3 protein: CASSPGQGALETQYF
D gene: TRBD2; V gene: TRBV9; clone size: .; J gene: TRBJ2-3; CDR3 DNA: TGTGCCAGCAGCGTAAAAGCTAGCGGGGGGGATACGCAGTATTTT; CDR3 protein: CASSVKASGGDTQYF
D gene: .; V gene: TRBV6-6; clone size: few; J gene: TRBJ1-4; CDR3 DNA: TGTGCCAGCAGCCGGACAGTTCTTGAGGGAAAACTGTTTTTT; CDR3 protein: CASSRTVLEGKLFF
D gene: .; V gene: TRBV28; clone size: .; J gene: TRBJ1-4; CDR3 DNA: TGTGCCAGCAGGGGGTGGGGGCAGGTGGCCTCAAATGAAAAACTGTTTTTT; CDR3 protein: CASRGWGQVASNEKLFF
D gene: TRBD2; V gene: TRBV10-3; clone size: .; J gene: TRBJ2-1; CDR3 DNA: TGTGCCATTTTTAGCGGGACCAGCGGGAAAGAGCAGTTCTTC; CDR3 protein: CAIFSGTSGKEQFF
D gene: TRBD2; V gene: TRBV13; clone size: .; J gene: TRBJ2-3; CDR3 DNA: TGTGCCAGCAGCCCCCGATGGACCTTTCTGACTAGCGGGAGCACAGATACGCAGTATTTT; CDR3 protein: CASSPRWTFLTSGSTDTQYF
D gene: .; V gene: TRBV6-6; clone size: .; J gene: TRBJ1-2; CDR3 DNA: TGTGCCAGCAGTCACGAAACGGGTCGGCGCTACACCTTC; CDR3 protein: CASSHETGRRYTF
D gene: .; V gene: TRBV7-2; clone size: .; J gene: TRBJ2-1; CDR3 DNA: TGTGCCAGCAGCTTGAGGTATGAGCAGTTCTTC; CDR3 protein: CASSLRYEQFF
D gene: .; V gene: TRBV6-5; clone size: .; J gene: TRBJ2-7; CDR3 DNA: TGTGCCAGCAGCTTTCCATCTACAGGCGAGCAGTACTTC; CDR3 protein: CASSFPSTGEQYF
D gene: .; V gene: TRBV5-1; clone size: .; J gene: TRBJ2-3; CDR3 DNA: TGCGCCAGCAGCTTGGACCTAGCTTTTACAGATACGCAGTATTTT; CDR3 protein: CASSLDLAFTDTQYF
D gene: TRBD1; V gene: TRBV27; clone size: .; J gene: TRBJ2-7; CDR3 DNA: TGTGCCAGCCTAAGGACAGGGAACTCCTACGAGCAGTACTTC; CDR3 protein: CASLRTGNSYEQYF
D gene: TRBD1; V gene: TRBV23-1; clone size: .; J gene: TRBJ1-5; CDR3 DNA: TGCGCCAGCAGTCAATCAGGGACAGGGAGCAATCAGCCCCAGCATTTT; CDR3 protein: CASSQSGTGSNQPQHF
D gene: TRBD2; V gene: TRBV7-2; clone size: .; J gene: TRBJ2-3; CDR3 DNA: TGTGCCAGCAGCTTAGCGGGACTAGGTAACACAGATACGCAGTATTTT; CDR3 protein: CASSLAGLGNTDTQYF
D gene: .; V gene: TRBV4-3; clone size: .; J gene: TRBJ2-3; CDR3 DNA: TGCGCCAGCAGCCAAAGCGGGCAGCTCCACACAGATACGCAGTATTTT; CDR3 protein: CASSQSGQLHTDTQYF
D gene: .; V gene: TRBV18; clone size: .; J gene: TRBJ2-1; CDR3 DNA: TGTGCCAGCTCACGCAAAGCCGGTCAGTTCTTC; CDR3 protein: CASSRKAGQFF
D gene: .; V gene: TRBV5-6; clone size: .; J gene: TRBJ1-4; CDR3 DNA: TGTGCCAGCAGCTTAACAGGGAAGGAAAAACTGTTTTTT; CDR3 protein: CASSLTGKEKLFF
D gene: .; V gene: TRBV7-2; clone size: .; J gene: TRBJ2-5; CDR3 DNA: TGTGCCAGCAGCTTAGCGAGTTCACCGCTAGAGACCCAGTACTTC; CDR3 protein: CASSLASSPLETQYF